The clone carrying this T cell receptor beta chain was recorded at least ten times. TCRdb re-called the reads with MiXCR, one entry per CDR3 protein. The table lists more than 85,000 distinct CDR3 sequences, approximately 17% of them singletons, with about 8.8% in the top ten. The source of the sample is a study of T cell repertoires in cytomegalovirus infection. In the study overall: It was the public TCR beta signatures that indicated both CMV infection and matching HLA type.

What was sequenced was PBMCs. The clonotype originates from a human donor in good health (CMV status not recorded). Some clones in this sample may be carry-over from other donors' samples.

The CDR3: CASSEFPHPSVGGYTF. CDR3 DNA: TGTGCCAGCAGTGAATTTCCCCATCCCAGCGTGGGTGGCTACACCTTC. The chain recombines TRBV25-1 with TRBJ1-2; D is ambiguous. V lost 1 base, J lost 7 bases, and 19 bases lay in between. The CDR3 runs to 16 residues. Germline V lookup: CDR1 MGHDK, CDR2 SYGVNS.